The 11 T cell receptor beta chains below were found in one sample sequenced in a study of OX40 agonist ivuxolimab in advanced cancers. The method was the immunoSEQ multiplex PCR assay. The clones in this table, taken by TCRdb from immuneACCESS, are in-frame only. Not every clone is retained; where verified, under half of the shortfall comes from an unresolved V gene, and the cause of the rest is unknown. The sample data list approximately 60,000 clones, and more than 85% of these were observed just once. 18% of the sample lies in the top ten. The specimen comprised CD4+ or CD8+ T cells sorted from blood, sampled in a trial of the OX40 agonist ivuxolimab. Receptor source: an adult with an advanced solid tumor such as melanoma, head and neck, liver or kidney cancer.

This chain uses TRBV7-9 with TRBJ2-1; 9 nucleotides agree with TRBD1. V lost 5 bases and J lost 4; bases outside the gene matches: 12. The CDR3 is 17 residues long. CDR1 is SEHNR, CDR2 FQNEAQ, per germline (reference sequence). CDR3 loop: CASSHNSGTGLYNEQFF. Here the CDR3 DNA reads TGTGCCAGCAGCCACAACTCCGGGACAGGGCTTTACAATGAGCAGTTCTTC.

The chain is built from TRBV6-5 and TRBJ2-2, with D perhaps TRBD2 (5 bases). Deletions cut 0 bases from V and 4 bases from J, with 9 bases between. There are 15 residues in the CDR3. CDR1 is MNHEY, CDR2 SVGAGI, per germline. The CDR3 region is CASSYSFEGTGELFF. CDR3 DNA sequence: TGTGCCAGCAGTTACTCGTTCGAGGGCACCGGGGAGCTGTTTTTT.

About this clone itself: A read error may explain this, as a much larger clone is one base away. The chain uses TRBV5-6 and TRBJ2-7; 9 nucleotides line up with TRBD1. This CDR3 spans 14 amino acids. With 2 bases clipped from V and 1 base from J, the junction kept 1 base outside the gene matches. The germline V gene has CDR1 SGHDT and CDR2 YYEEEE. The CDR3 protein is CASSFGTGSYEQYF. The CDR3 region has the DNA TGTGCCAGCAGCTTCGGGACAGGGTCCTACGAGCAGTACTTC.

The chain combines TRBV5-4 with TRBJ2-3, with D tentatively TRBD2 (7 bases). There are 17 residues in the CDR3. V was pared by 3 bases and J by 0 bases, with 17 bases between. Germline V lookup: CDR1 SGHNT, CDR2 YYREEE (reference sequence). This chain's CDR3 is CASSWDTSGTSTDTQYF. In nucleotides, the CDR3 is TGTGCCAGCAGCTGGGACACAAGCGGGACTAGCACAGATACGCAGTATTTT.

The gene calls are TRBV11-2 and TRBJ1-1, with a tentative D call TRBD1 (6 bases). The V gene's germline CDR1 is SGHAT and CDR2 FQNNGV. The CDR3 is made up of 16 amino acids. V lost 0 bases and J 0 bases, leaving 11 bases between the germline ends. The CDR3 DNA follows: TGTGCCAGCAGCTTAGATCAGAGGGGGTTGAACACTGAAGCTTTCTTT. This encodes CASSLDQRGLNTEAFF.

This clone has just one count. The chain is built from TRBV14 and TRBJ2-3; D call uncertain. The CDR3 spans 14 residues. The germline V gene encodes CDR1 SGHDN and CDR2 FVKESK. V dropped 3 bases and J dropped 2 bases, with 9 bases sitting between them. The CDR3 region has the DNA TGTGCCAGCAGCCATACCGGTTCCACAGATACGCAGTATTTT. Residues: CASSHTGSTDTQYF.

The CDR3 protein is CASSYSGSYEQYF. CDR3 nucleotide sequence: TGTGCCAGCAGTTACTCGGGGAGCTACGAGCAGTACTTC. The rearrangement joins TRBV6-6 to TRBJ2-7; D may be TRBD2 (5 bases). V was cut by 0 bases and J by 3 bases, with 6 bases left in between. The CDR3 is 13 amino acids. CDR1 and CDR2 from the germline V gene are MNHNY and SVGAGI (reference sequence).

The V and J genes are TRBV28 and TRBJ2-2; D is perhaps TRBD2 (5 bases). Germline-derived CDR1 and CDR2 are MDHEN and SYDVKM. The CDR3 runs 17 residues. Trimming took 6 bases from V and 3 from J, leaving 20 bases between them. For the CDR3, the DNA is TGTGCCAGCAGCCCAATATCGAGGGCAGTGGACACCGGGGAGCTGTTTTTT. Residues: CASSPISRAVDTGELFF.

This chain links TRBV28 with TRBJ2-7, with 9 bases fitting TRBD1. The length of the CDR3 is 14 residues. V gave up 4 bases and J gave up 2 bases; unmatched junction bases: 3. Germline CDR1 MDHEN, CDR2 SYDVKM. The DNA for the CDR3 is TGTGCCAGCAGTTCCGGGACAGGGCCCTACGAGCAGTACTTC. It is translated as CASSSGTGPYEQYF. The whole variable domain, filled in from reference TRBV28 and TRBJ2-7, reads DVKVTQSSRYLVKRTGEKVFLECVQDMDHENMFWYRQDPGLGLRLIYFSYDVKMKEKGDIPEGYSVSREKKERFSLILESASTNQTSMYLCASSSGTGPYEQYFGPGTRLTVT.

The CDR3 loop reads CASSTGSYNEQFF. As DNA, the CDR3 is TGTGCCAGCAGCACGGGGTCCTACAATGAGCAGTTCTTC. The chain is built from TRBV7-6 and TRBJ2-1; maybe TRBD2 (5 bases). Germline-derived CDR1 and CDR2 are SGHVS and FNYEAQ. Trimming removed 5 bases at V and 1 base at J, with 6 bases between. The CDR3 contains 13 residues.

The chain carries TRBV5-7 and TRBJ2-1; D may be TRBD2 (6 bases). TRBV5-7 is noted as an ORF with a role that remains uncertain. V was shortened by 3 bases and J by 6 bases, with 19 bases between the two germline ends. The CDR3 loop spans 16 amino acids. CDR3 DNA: TGTGCCAGCAGCTGGGGGGTCGAGGGTCACACCAATGAGCAGTTCTTC. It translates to CASSWGVEGHTNEQFF.